The T cell receptor (beta chain) under discussion was sequenced for a study of cytomegalovirus exposure and HLA in healthy donors (dated by TCRdb to between 2016 and 2019). Context from the whole study: In an earlier analysis of some 610 of the donors, roughly 300 Gb of sequence data and approximately 120 million unique TCR beta sequences from roughly 190 million T cells were reported. Roughly 300 gigabases of sequencing data and approximately 93 million unique TCR sequences were included in an early release covering roughly 600 HLA-typed donors. Of the approximately 400 genotyped donors, approximately 83% fell in the genetic ancestry cluster associated with self-reported Caucasian donors. The study was designed to test whether signatures of past pathogen exposure could be identified by cataloging public T cell receptors. The study used immunosequencing to profile the T cell repertoires of more than 650 subjects and linked those repertoires to cytomegalovirus serostatus. Besides the first cohort of some 670 subjects, a separate validation cohort made up of over 95 different subjects was used. To predict cytomegalovirus infection status, the study combined high-throughput TCR immunosequencing, statistical association of individual TCRs with disease status, and machine learning. In a later analysis, previously published TCR beta repertoires from roughly 710 donors were re-analyzed and high-resolution HLA genotyping was added so that TCR occurrence patterns could be studied. The later analysis used no new phenotypic data to find candidate immune exposures, relying instead on TCR beta sequences and their occurrence across donors. In an earlier analysis of a few hundred of the donors, high-throughput TCR beta sequencing was used to judge whether each TCR beta V gene segment behaved as functional or pseudogenic. Donor age, sex, ethnicity and CMV serostatus were compiled together with the repertoire data. A later genetic analysis used genome-wide SNP genotypes for about three fifths of the 666 donors, treating that subset as a discovery cohort. Every discovery cohort repertoire had been produced on one sequencing platform. HLA typing included class I and class II loci at four-digit resolution. Typing coverage differed by locus: A, B, C, DRB1 and DQB1 were typed in about 620-640 donors, DQA1 in approximately 520, DPA1 in around 600, and DPB1 in 450 to 480. Roughly five DR-DQ haplotypes were handled as single units for association and clustering because linkage in the cohort was strong. Across some 400 genotyped donors of the cohort, an average of about 240,000 unique TCR beta nucleotide sequences per donor were sequenced, and roughly 18% of those sequences were non-productive. The investigation overall reported the following: The study listed 150 to 200 TCR beta chains as associated with cytomegalovirus. For the cohort, immune exposure information was limited to CMV serostatus. According to a later genetic analysis, donors in an Asian-associated ancestry cluster had fewer N-insertions in productive TCRs than the roughly 670-donor mean. A further reported finding was that TCR beta sequences accurately predicted the HLA-A and HLA-B alleles for most subjects in the first cohort. Only TCR beta chains were sequenced in this cohort, and the absence of alpha or paired-chain data limited detectable features. In an earlier analysis of some 500 of the donors, most TCR beta V segments were observed in productive rearrangements about 87% or about 30% of the time, broadly matching IMGT annotations. A group of highly shared sequence variants was considered likely to be a technical artifact of the sequencing pipeline. A later analysis found that TCR association rates varied across HLA loci, with DRB1 alleles showing the most associated TCRs and HLA-C alleles the fewest. The classifier was reported to diagnose cytomegalovirus status with high specificity and sensitivity in both the original cohort and the validation cohort. Several of the top co-occurrence clusters appeared to be linked to parvovirus B19, influenza, CMV and Epstein-Barr virus, according to a later analysis. While some public TCRs were present in many individuals, most TCR sequences turned up only very rarely across donors. It was suggested by the authors that the approach could potentially be generalized to other disease states and immunological phenotypes. A later analysis found that HLA-associated TCR beta chains were more clonally expanded and had lower generation probabilities than equally common non-associated chains. A few of the identified cytomegalovirus-associated TCR beta chains were confirmed in vitro to be specific for cytomegalovirus antigens. According to a later analysis, most CMV-associated TCR beta chains appeared to be HLA-restricted, and the HLA associations seemed to be driven largely by CMV exposure. The earlier analysis of some 540 of the donors excluded 15 to 20 rarely observed V segments, including chromosome 9 orphons, because counts were too low. Assigning TCR associations to individual alleles was difficult when HLA alleles, especially DR and DQ, strongly co-occurred. The presence/absence analyses assumed that sequencing depth was roughly uniform across donors, and that assumption may not be true. In a later analysis, some 17,000 TCR beta sequences were associated with specific HLA alleles at a false discovery rate of 0.05. V-gene and J-gene trimming of TCR beta chains was associated with a missense DCLRE1C variant in a later genetic analysis, and the association was replicated in an independent cohort. Some IMGT-functional V segments, including TRBV6-2 and TRBV6-3, could not be distinguished by the 87-base-pair reads and were therefore excluded. Because HLA typing was missing for some donors at each locus, association tests included only the typed subset. Correlated functional status among segregating V segments might be attributable to linkage disequilibrium, but an unknown experimental factor could not be ruled out.

The library came from the immunoSEQ multiplex PCR assay. The multiplex PCR relied on a mix of 60 forward primers for TCR Vbeta segments and 13 reverse primers for TCR Jbeta segments. A multiplex PCR assay on genomic DNA amplified the CDR3 region of rearranged TCR beta genes. On the Illumina HiSeq System, the amplified TCR beta libraries were sequenced as 87-base-pair reads. In the paper's pipeline: A later analysis counted approximately 76 million unique TCR beta chains across the 650 to 800 repertoires, and 9.5 million to 11 million of these chains were shared by at least two donors. A nearest-neighbor algorithm error-corrected the raw reads and collapsed the reads into unique sequences, merging closely related sequences to remove PCR and sequencing errors. Alignment of CDR3 sequences to IMGT reference sequences was used to assign V, D and J gene segments. For a sequence to be retained, a match of at least six nucleotides was required to both a V gene segment and a J gene segment. Rearrangements were called productive when the CDR3 lacked stop codons and stayed in frame with V and J; all others were non-productive. CDR3 was defined by IMGT convention, running from the second conserved V-encoded cysteine to the conserved J-encoded phenylalanine. In an earlier analysis of 500 to 650 of the donors, sequences lacking an unambiguous match to a single V gene segment were excluded. In an earlier analysis of several hundred of the donors, V segments were called functional above 56.7% productive rearrangements and were called segregating when the between-donor standard deviation exceeded 5%. A statistical classification framework was developed to diagnose cytomegalovirus status using the catalog of TCR beta chain sequences. V and J gene assignment, in a later analysis, came from comparing TCR nucleotide sequences with IMGT/GENE-DB human TR gene sequences. The TCRdist pipeline was used in a later analysis to assign CDR3 sequences and most-parsimonious VDJ recombination scenarios. In a later analysis, every TCR beta chain was defined by the combination of its CDR3 amino acid sequence and its V-gene family, and reads without a unique V-gene family were dropped. A later analysis removed 500 to 600 highly shared, low-generation-probability nucleotide sequences to deal with suspected cross-contamination and a sequencing artifact. In a later analysis, a clonal expansion index for each public chain was calculated from normalized within-repertoire ranks of inferred template counts. Generation probabilities in a later analysis came from a VDJ recombination model fitted to out-of-frame rearrangements, and those results were checked against IGoR. Hypergeometric tests were used in a later analysis to score TCR-TCR, TCR-HLA and TCR-CMV co-occurrence, with a repertoire-size bias correction applied to the TCR pairs. A later analysis estimated false discovery rates by permuting HLA or CMV assignments 20 times. In a later analysis, co-occurring TCRs were grouped using DBSCAN, and TCRdist sequence similarity was added for clustering within HLA-allele-positive subsets. Co-occurrence clustering excluded repertoires with fewer than 30,000 or more than 120,000 public chains, plus five with anomalous nucleotide sharing. This immuneACCESS table, as held by TCRdb, lists in-frame sequences with V and J called but not all clones. Of the missing ones, under half trace to an unresolved V gene in checked studies; the others have no known cause. That table is the source of V, J and clone size, and D and trimming were worked out from the DNA. The sample table lists about 120,000 clones, around 60% of them with a count of one. The top ten constitute roughly 10% of the sample.

A word on this clone: Its antigen specificity is not known. No per-base quality is available; no much larger clone lies one base away.

The cohort consisted of 666 healthy bone marrow donors. At the time of sampling, all cohort members were nominally healthy, though unrecorded immune exposures were likely present. The donor was CMV seropositive and was included in the group of almost 300 seropositive cohort members. A peripheral blood sample was provided by each donor, and peripheral blood mononuclear cells were used for TCR beta sequencing. Genomic DNA was extracted from the blood cell samples with the Qiagen DNeasy Blood Extraction Kit. The CDR3, cysteine through phenylalanine, is 15 amino acids long. The kept DNA is CDR3 alone, 45 bases in frame from the first base. V is pared back by 6 bases and J by 2 bases, with 15 bases lying between the germline termini. CDR1 and CDR2, per the germline V gene (reference sequence), are SGHAT and FQDESV.

The sequence joins TRBV11-1 to TRBJ2-3, with a weak D call of TRBD2 (6 bases match). Sequencing input: PBMCs. This clonotype was obtained from a man aged 35 to 55 in good health and CMV-seropositive. The base sequence is TGTGCCAGCAGAGACCACCGGGACTCCACAGATACGCAGTATTTT. Translated, it gives CASRDHRDSTDTQYF.